Listed below are T cell receptor beta chains from one sample, sequenced in a study of T cell responses to AZD1222 COVID-19 vaccine. Sequencing used immunoSEQ multiplex PCR; TCRdb keeps in-frame clones, though not all of them. The profile shows 100,000 to 120,000 clones, about 94% of them singletons. The source was peripheral blood, collected 28 days after the second AZD1222 dose. These receptors were collected from an adult who received the AZD1222 COVID-19 vaccine. CDR3s include the opening cysteine and the closing phenylalanine or tryptophan.

TRBV29-1	TRBJ2-2	CSVEGLTSGNPGELFF
TRBV19	TRBJ2-2	CASKGTANTGELFF
TRBV19	TRBJ1-4	CASSDQDQGEKLFF
TRBV5-4	TRBJ1-1	CASSLSSGYSEAFF
TRBV7-9	TRBJ1-1	CASSLQRRTTEAFF
TRBV5-4	TRBJ1-2	CASSPSQTGFFGYTF
TRBV21-1	TRBJ2-7	CASSRGGYEQYF
TRBV5-1	TRBJ1-2	CASSPGLGAQGRTF
TRBV19	TRBJ1-5	CASSPETNQPQHF
TRBV5-4	TRBJ1-2	CASSLVQEPNYGYTF
TRBV10-3	TRBJ1-2	CAISDLSGSSYTF
TRBV15	TRBJ1-1	CATTGQTGKAFF
TRBV6-6	TRBJ1-3	CASTGHSSGNTIYF
TRBV11-3	TRBJ2-5	CASSFGMAETQYF
TRBV5-6	TRBJ1-2	CASSLAGWGHDYGYTF
TRBV19	TRBJ2-1	CASSDSWGDEQFF
TRBV5-4	TRBJ1-5	CASSLGGAYNQPQHF
TRBV25-1	TRBJ2-7	CASSGGTVTSYEQYF
TRBV29-1	TRBJ1-2	CSASARRGGGYTF
TRBV10-3	TRBJ1-1	CAIGRGFELDTEAFF
TRBV2	TRBJ2-3	CASAGTYDTDTQYF
TRBV6-5	TRBJ1-3	CASADGNTIYF
TRBV12-3/TRBV12-4	TRBJ1-2	CASSMTGTAGYTF
TRBV30	TRBJ1-4	CAWSWDRGNEKLFF
TRBV3-1/TRBV3-2	TRBJ1-2	CASSQKITRVGPSKTNYGYTF
TRBV5-1	TRBJ1-3	CASRQQDSGNTIYF
TRBV19	TRBJ2-3	CASSLGGISTDTQYF
TRBV6-1	TRBJ1-1	CASSERLGYAFF
TRBV5-4	TRBJ1-5	CASSVKGTENQPQHF
TRBV5-1	TRBJ2-1	CASSPLSSGSQSYNEQFF
TRBV27	TRBJ1-1	CASSLSVLAEAFF
TRBV7-6	TRBJ2-1	CASSLAEGGSYNEQFF
TRBV5-1	TRBJ1-1	CASSSVDYSEAFF
TRBV15	TRBJ2-5	CATSRGVGGETQYF
TRBV11-2	TRBJ1-1	CASSFAPLAEAFF
TRBV10-2	TRBJ1-2	CATYPTGIGALANYGYTF
TRBV6-1	TRBJ2-2	CASSEGTDTGELFF
TRBV30	TRBJ1-1	CAWNIVSASEAFF
TRBV7-9	TRBJ2-3	CASSLAGQGSTDTQYF
TRBV24-1	TRBJ2-3	CATSDPGGSADTQYF
TRBV30	TRBJ1-5	CAWRLQGVGQPQHF
TRBV3-1/TRBV3-2	TRBJ1-1	CASSQGTGTEAFF